These 2 T cell receptor beta chains were sequenced from one sample in a study of OX40 agonist ivuxolimab in advanced cancers. TCRdb's copy holds only in-frame clones and misses some; the assay was immunoSEQ multiplex PCR. The sample includes about 55,000 clones, 70% to 90% of them seen just once. The sample here was CD4+ or CD8+ T cells sorted from blood, taken in a trial of the OX40 agonist ivuxolimab. The source of these receptors is an adult with an advanced solid tumor such as melanoma, head and neck, liver or kidney cancer.

CDR3 sequence: CASSLGGDYPFF. CDR3 bases: TGTGCCAGCAGCTTGGGTGGGGACTACCCGTTCTTC. J is TRBJ2-1 and V is TRBV7-8, with TRBD2 identical over 7 bases. The junction had 8 bases not matched to a gene; V was cut back by 3 bases and J by 15 bases. Germline CDR1 is SGHVS and CDR2 is FQNEAQ. This CDR3 has 12 residues.

The chain employs TRBV7-9 and TRBJ2-1; the match to TRBD2 covers 7 bases. Germline assignment: CDR1 SEHNR and CDR2 FQNEAQ (reference sequence). The CDR3 has 17 residues. V shed 1 base and J 0 bases; nucleotides not matched to a gene: 6. The CDR3 region is CASSLDLRGSSYNEQFF. In nucleotides, the CDR3 is TGTGCCAGCAGCTTAGACTTGCGGGGGAGCTCCTACAATGAGCAGTTCTTC.